This T cell receptor beta chain is from a study of beta chain features in type 1 diabetes. General observations from the study: The study found that naive, central memory and Treg TCRB repertoires appeared more similar in patients than in healthy donors. Type 1 diabetes patients had VDJ junctions that carried fewer insertions and more deletions. Among patients with Type 1 diabetes, TCRB CDR3s were moderately but significantly shorter in every one of the four CD4+ subsets.

Investigators reverse transcribed all isolated RNA, so they sequenced expressed TCRB transcripts. The method was immunoSEQ multiplex PCR; TCRdb's version includes in-frame clones alone and lacks a portion of them. The table has some 160,000 clones, around 8.4% seen once; the top ten hold around 0.5%. Averaging about 0.12 L, one heparinised blood draw came from each individual donor. With regard to this clone: Its antigen is not identified.

The TCR originated in a woman aged 18 to 35 with type 1 diabetes. Sequencing used central memory CD4+ T cells from blood.

The chain's CDR3 is CASSIFQGHNQPQHF. The CDR3 bases are TGTGCCAGTAGTATATTTCAGGGTCACAATCAGCCCCAGCATTTT. The chain uses TRBV19 and TRBJ1-5; D may be TRBD1 (5 bases). This CDR3 is built from 15 residues. Germline V gene sequence: CDR1 LNHDA, CDR2 SQIVND (reference sequence). Trimming took off 2 bases at V and 3 bases at J, with 11 bases between the two ends.